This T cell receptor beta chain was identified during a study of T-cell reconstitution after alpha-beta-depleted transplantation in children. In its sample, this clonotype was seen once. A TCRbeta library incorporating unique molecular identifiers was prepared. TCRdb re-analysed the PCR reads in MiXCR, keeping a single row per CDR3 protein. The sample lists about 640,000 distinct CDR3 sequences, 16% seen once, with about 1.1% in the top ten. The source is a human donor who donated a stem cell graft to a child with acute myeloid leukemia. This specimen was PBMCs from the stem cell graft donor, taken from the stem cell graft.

CDR3 in amino acids: CSARDRINQPQHF. The DNA of the CDR3 is TGCAGTGCTAGAGACAGGATTAATCAGCCCCAGCATTTT. V and J are TRBV20-1 and TRBJ1-5; D is unresolved. CDR1 and CDR2 (germline): DFQATT, SNEGSKA (reference sequence). V dropped 0 bases and J dropped 4 bases, with 7 bases sitting between them. The CDR3 loop spans 13 amino acids.